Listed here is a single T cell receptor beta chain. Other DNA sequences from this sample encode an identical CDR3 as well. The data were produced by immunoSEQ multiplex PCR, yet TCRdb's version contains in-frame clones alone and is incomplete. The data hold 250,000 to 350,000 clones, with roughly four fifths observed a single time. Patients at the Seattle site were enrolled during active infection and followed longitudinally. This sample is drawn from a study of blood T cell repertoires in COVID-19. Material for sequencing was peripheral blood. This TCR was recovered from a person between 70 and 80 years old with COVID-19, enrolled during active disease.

CDR3 loop: CASSYSTGSSYGYTF. In nucleotides, the CDR3 is TGTGCCAGCAGTTACTCAACAGGATCAAGCTATGGCTACACCTTC. The chain has TRBV6-5 and TRBJ1-2; weak D call: TRBD1 (5 bases). V was clipped by 0 bases and J by 4 bases, with 12 bases between them. The CDR3 consists of 15 residues. Germline loops: CDR1 MNHEY, CDR2 SVGAGI.